This TCR beta chain was found in a study of OX40 agonist ivuxolimab in advanced cancers. Study-level information: Intravenous ivuxolimab at 0.01 to 10 mg/kg was given to patients every 2 weeks.

About this clone itself: Its cognate antigen is unknown.

The table came from immunoSEQ multiplex PCR; TCRdb's copy has only in-frame clones and leaves some out. This sample yields 40,000 or so clones, of which roughly 90% are seen a single time; roughly 0.51% belongs to the top ten. Germline CDR1 reads KGHSH; CDR2 reads LQKENI. CDR3 length equals 14 residues. The germline V and J ends were trimmed by 3 bases and 8 bases, with 16 bases remaining between them. Study results and limitations: Certain nonresponding patients likewise had low normalized T-cell clonal expansion. Researchers report that CD8+ T cells had, on average, more expanded clones than CD4+.

Cycle 7 day 1, cycle 4 day 1, and baseline were the timepoints at which blood was sampled. The specimen was CD4+ or CD8+ T cells sorted from blood, collected in a trial of the OX40 agonist ivuxolimab. This TCR came from an adult with an advanced solid tumor such as melanoma, head and neck, liver or kidney cancer. V and J are TRBV18 and TRBJ1-2; D unresolved. In DNA, the CDR3 is TGTGCCAGCTCACCTCAATTACTAGGCCGCGGCTACACCTTC. It codes for CASSPQLLGRGYTF. The whole variable domain, filled in from reference TRBV18 and TRBJ1-2, reads NAGVMQNPRHLVRRRGQEARLRCSPMKGHSHVYWYRQLPEEGLKFMVYLQKENIIDESGMPKERFSAEFPKEGPSILRIQQVVRGDSAAYFCASSPQLLGRGYTFGSGTRLTVV.